This TCR beta chain comes out of a study of blood T cells in healthy people across ages. The study, taken as a whole, reports: TCR beta diversity, measured per million T cells, fell in a roughly linear way with age. Using unsorted PBMCs precluded a conclusive naive versus antigen-experienced comparison.

With respect to this clonotype: Its specificity is unknown.

Combining a sample-barcoded 5' primer with a J-beta primer mix, a second PCR ran for roughly 6 to 12 cycles. TCRdb recomputed calls from the 5' RACE reads with MiXCR, one row per CDR3 protein. This sample carries 1.8 million or so distinct CDR3 sequences, about two fifths of them seen once, and the ten largest clones take about 23%. The sequence was collected from a human donor in good health. The specimen sequenced was blood.

The CDR3 reads CASSLSGDVLRTGELFF. Written as DNA, the CDR3 is TGCGCCAGCAGCTTGTCCGGGGACGTTTTGAGAACCGGGGAGCTGTTTTTT. This sequence joins TRBV5-1 and TRBJ2-2; D could derive from TRBD1 or TRBD2 (5 bases each). The V gene lost 1 base and the J gene lost 5 bases, with 18 bases spanning the gap. The CDR3 is 17 residues long. CDR1 is SGHRS, CDR2 YFSETQ, per germline.